Following are 24 T cell receptor beta chains from one sample sequenced in a study of T-cell reconstitution after alpha-beta-depleted transplantation in children. Unique molecular identifiers tagged the TCRbeta library. Each CDR3 protein is one row after TCRdb ran MiXCR on the PCR reads. The sample records under 850,000 distinct CDR3 sequences, around 13% being singletons. The input for sequencing was PBMCs, taken before TCRalphabeta/CD19-depleted stem cell transplant. All receptors come from a girl aged 2-10 years with congenital amegakaryocytic thrombocytopenia, due to receive a stem cell transplant.

The genes are TRBV15 and TRBJ2-3, with D perhaps TRBD2 (6 bases). The germline V gene encodes CDR1 LNHNV and CDR2 YYDKDF (reference sequence). This CDR3 has 13 amino acids. Trimming stripped 0 bases from V and 9 bases from J, with 10 bases between. The DNA of the CDR3 is TGTGCCACCAGCAGAGATGGGAGCGGGACGCAGTATTTT. It specifies CATSRDGSGTQYF.

This clonotype was picked up many times. The chain recombines TRBV3-1 with TRBJ2-1; tentative D call: TRBD2 (6 bases). This CDR3 is 16 amino acids long. Germline V gives CDR1 LGHDT, CDR2 YNNKEL (reference sequence). Trimming left V 3 bases short and J 8 bases short, with 20 bases between. The DNA for the CDR3 is TGTGCCAGCAGCCACCTCGGGAGCGTAAAGAGGGATGAGCAGTTCTTC. Its translation: CASSHLGSVKRDEQFF.

Ten or more counts support this clonotype. The chain combines TRBV28 with TRBJ2-2, with 11 positions matching TRBD2. The CDR3 extends over 15 amino acids. V lost 8 bases, J lost 4 bases, and 6 bases stayed unmatched. Germline-derived CDR1 and CDR2 are MDHEN and SYDVKM. CDR3 coding DNA: TGTGCCAGCCGTAGCGGGAGGGCTTTCACCGGGGAGCTGTTTTTT. Translated: CASRSGRAFTGELFF.

This clonotype was seen more than once but under ten times. The V call is TRBV5-1, the J call TRBJ2-5, with 8 bases aligning to TRBD2. The CDR3 has 14 amino acids. The ends lost 4 bases at V and 2 bases at J; junction bases unmatched: 4. Germline V CDR1 and CDR2: SGHRS, YFSETQ. CDR3 in DNA: TGCGCCAGCAGCCCGGTAGCGGGGCAAGAGACCCAGTACTTC. This encodes CASSPVAGQETQYF.

This clonotype was detected a few times. V gene TRBV20-1 combines with J gene TRBJ2-2; D possibly uses TRBD1 or TRBD2 (5 bases each). Germline CDR1 reads DFQATT; CDR2 reads SNEGSKA (reference sequence). V gave up 4 bases and J gave up 2 bases, with 17 bases separating them. The CDR3 is 16 residues long. CDR3 loop: CSAKPTGTSNTGELFF. The CDR3 nucleotides are TGCAGTGCTAAACCAACCGGGACCAGCAACACCGGGGAGCTGTTTTTT.

This clonotype was detected ten times or more. This sequence joins TRBV12-3 or TRBV12-4 and TRBJ2-5, with TRBD1 identical over 7 bases. The CDR3 loop spans 14 amino acids. Trimming at V came to 5 bases and at J to 1 base, leaving 4 bases not matched to a gene. CDR3 bases: TGTGCCAGCAGTCTCGACAGGGCCCAAGAGACCCAGTACTTC. This encodes CASSLDRAQETQYF.

The chain recombines TRBV29-1 with TRBJ1-2, with 8 bases matching TRBD1. V lost 4 bases and J lost 4; bases outside the gene matches: 11. The CDR3 contains 15 residues. Germline CDR1 is SQVTM and CDR2 is ANQGSEA. Written as DNA, the CDR3 is TGCAGCGTTGTGGGTCTGACAGGGGAAGCCTATGGCTACACCTTC. Protein sequence: CSVVGLTGEAYGYTF.

At least ten counts were recorded for this clonotype. The rearrangement joins TRBV28 to TRBJ1-5; D not certain. Trimming left V 3 bases short and J 4 bases short, with 13 bases between. The germline CDR1 and CDR2 sequences are MDHEN and SYDVKM. The CDR3 consists of 15 residues. DNA for the CDR3: TGTGCCAGCAGTTTTGTTGGGATTCTTAATCAGCCCCAGCATTTT. Translation gives CASSFVGILNQPQHF.

There are many counts of this clonotype. The genes are TRBV7-6 and TRBJ2-3, with unresolved D. The ends were cut back, 10 bases at V and 2 bases at J, with 13 bases in the middle. Germline lookup yields CDR1 SGHVS and CDR2 FNYEAQ. CDR3 length: 13 residues. The CDR3 sequence is CATSAGITDTQYF. The CDR3, as DNA: TGTGCCACGTCGGCCGGTATCACAGATACGCAGTATTTT.

This clonotype was recorded many times. The chain combines TRBV12-3 or TRBV12-4 with TRBJ2-1; D gene unclear. Trimming took 6 bases from V and 4 from J, leaving 13 bases between them. CDR3 length: 14 amino acids. The CDR3 DNA follows: TGTGCCAGCAGGGGTTCGGCAGCATACAATGAGCAGTTCTTC. Protein: CASRGSAAYNEQFF.

This sequence joins TRBV7-3 and TRBJ2-2; D not certain. The germline gives CDR1 SGHTA, CDR2 FQGTGA. This CDR3 is built from 14 residues. With 4 bases removed from V and 7 bases from J, the gap between germline ends came to 13 bases. Here the CDR3 reads CASSWTAASGELFF. The DNA of the CDR3 is TGTGCCAGCAGCTGGACGGCAGCGAGCGGGGAGCTGTTTTTT. The whole variable domain, filled in from reference TRBV7-3 and TRBJ2-2, reads GAGVSQTPSNKVTEKGKYVELRCDPISGHTALYWYRQSLGQGPEFLIYFQGTGAADDSGLPNDRFFAVRPEGSVSTLKIQRTERGDSAVYLCASSWTAASGELFFGEGSRLTVL.

This clonotype was recorded many times. CDR3 region: CASSQTENTGELFF. In DNA form, the CDR3 reads TGTGCCAGCAGCCAAACAGAGAACACCGGGGAGCTGTTTTTT. V usage is TRBV14 and J usage is TRBJ2-2, with D hard to call. In germline, CDR1 is SGHDN, CDR2 FVKESK. V lost 2 bases and J lost 1, with 5 bases in between. This CDR3 contains 14 residues.

This chain joins TRBV5-1 and TRBJ2-5; 7 nucleotides line up with TRBD1. V lost 0 bases, J lost 3 bases, and 8 bases stayed unmatched. The germline gives CDR1 SGHRS, CDR2 YFSETQ. The length of the CDR3 is 16 residues. The DNA for the CDR3 is TGCGCCAGCAGCTTGGCCCCCTCCACAGGGGAAGAGACCCAGTACTTC. This sequence encodes CASSLAPSTGEETQYF.

This clonotype appeared a few times. Given the absence of the conserved phenylalanine or tryptophan at the CDR3 end, a read error is likely. No DNA is shown, since the ends of the CDR3 on it are uncertain; the CDR3 is the one TCRdb lists. This chain connects TRBV20-1 to TRBJ2-1; the table's D call of TRBD2 was not tested on the DNA. The germline gives CDR1 DFQATT, CDR2 SNEGSKA (reference sequence). The CDR3 contains 11 residues when both ends are counted. CDR3 in amino acids: CSAPVYGEVPV.

With respect to this clonotype: This may be a read error: a much more frequent sequence differs by one nucleotide. The chain has TRBV29-1 and TRBJ2-1; D is uncertain. In germline, CDR1 is SQVTM, CDR2 ANQGSEA. The CDR3 spans 15 residues. The CDR3: CSDEEASPSYNEQFF. The CDR3 DNA follows: TGCAGCGATGAAGAAGCCTCCCCTTCCTACAATGAGCAGTTCTTC.

This chain uses TRBV20-1 with TRBJ2-2, with TRBD2 matching over 10 bases. J gave up 1 base and V 5 bases, and 4 bases lay outside the gene matches. Germline V gives CDR1 DFQATT, CDR2 SNEGSKA (reference sequence). The CDR3 loop spans 15 amino acids. The CDR3 bases are TGCAGTGCTTTAGGACTAGCGGAGAACACCGGGGAGCTGTTTTTT. Translated: CSALGLAENTGELFF.

The V gene is TRBV4-2, the J gene TRBJ2-7; D may be TRBD2 (5 bases). The germline V gene has CDR1 LGHNA and CDR2 YNFKEQ. V dropped 8 bases and J dropped 3 bases, with 14 bases sitting between them. CDR3 length: 13 residues. CDR3 nucleotide sequence: TGTGCCAGCGGTACAACTAGTTTCTACGAGCAGTACTTC. Protein: CASGTTSFYEQYF.

On this clonotype itself: A much larger clone lies a single base off, so this may be a read error. The rearrangement uses TRBV9 and TRBJ2-2; no definite D call. Trimming shortened V by 2 bases and J by 9 bases, and 8 bases separated the two germline ends. The CDR3 runs 12 residues. The germline gives CDR1 SGDLS, CDR2 YYNGEE. CDR3 bases: TGTGCCAGCAGCGTTCATGCCTGGGAGCTGTTTTTT. Translated, it gives CASSVHAWELFF.

At least ten counts were recorded for this clonotype. The CDR3 coding sequence is TGCGCCAGCAGCTACGGTCGGACAGAAGAGACCCAGTACTTC. It specifies CASSYGRTEETQYF. J is TRBJ2-5 and V is TRBV5-1; TRBD1 might be the D (6 bases). This CDR3 is 14 amino acids long. CDR1 and CDR2 (germline): SGHRS, YFSETQ. V lost 3 bases, J lost 3 bases, and 12 bases lay in between.

The table lists this clonotype with a few counts. The chain is built from TRBV5-1 and TRBJ1-3; D is ambiguous. Germline values: CDR1 SGHRS, CDR2 YFSETQ. The germline V and J ends were trimmed by 2 bases and 0 bases, with 12 bases remaining between them. The CDR3 sequence is 16 residues long. This CDR3 is CASSFDLSRSGNTIYF. Written as DNA, the CDR3 is TGCGCCAGCAGCTTCGACCTATCCCGCTCTGGAAACACCATATATTTT.

The chain carries TRBV20-1 and TRBJ2-1; 9 nucleotides match TRBD2. The J segment lost 9 bases and the V segment lost 6 bases, leaving 12 bases of the junction unmatched. The CDR3 covers 14 residues. Germline assignment: CDR1 DFQATT and CDR2 SNEGSKA (reference sequence). Written as DNA, the CDR3 is TGCAGTGCCAAGACCGGGACTAGCTGGGGTGAGCAGTTCTTC. It translates to CSAKTGTSWGEQFF.

The V call is TRBV29-1, the J call TRBJ2-7; D perhaps matches TRBD1 (5 bases). The V end lost 5 bases, the J end lost 2 bases, and 13 bases lay between the germline ends. CDR1 and CDR2 from the germline V gene are SQVTM and ANQGSEA. CDR3 size: 13 residues. CDR3 in DNA: TGCAGCGTTATCCCGGACACGGCCTACGAGCAGTACTTC. This sequence encodes CSVIPDTAYEQYF.

This clonotype was found many times. The V and J genes are TRBV20-1 and TRBJ2-7; 8 nucleotides align to TRBD2. V gave up 6 bases and J gave up 11 bases; unmatched junction bases: 9. The CDR3 runs 11 residues. CDR1 is DFQATT and CDR2 is SNEGSKA in the germline V gene (reference sequence). Written as DNA, the CDR3 is TGCAGTGCCACGAGCGGGAGTCGGGAGTACTTC. Translation gives CSATSGSREYF.

This clonotype was recorded at least ten times. This chain joins TRBV10-3 and TRBJ2-7; no clear D. Between the trimmed V and J ends, which lost 2 bases and 0 bases, there was a span of 11 bases. The CDR3 extends over 15 amino acids. From germline, CDR1 is ENHRY and CDR2 SYGVKD. The CDR3 here is CAISETGGFSYEQYF. In DNA form, the CDR3 reads TGTGCCATCAGTGAGACGGGCGGTTTCTCCTACGAGCAGTACTTC.